The rows below give T cell receptor beta chains drawn from one sample of a study of early T cells in non-severe SARS-CoV-2 infection. Each CDR3 protein is one row after TCRdb ran MiXCR on the 5' RACE reads. The sample contains 50,000 to 65,000 distinct CDR3 sequences, around 20% of which appear only once. The specimen was whole blood, collected at baseline. These receptors were obtained from an adult who was a healthcare worker with PCR-confirmed SARS-CoV-2 infection or an uninfected control (not recorded which). CDR3s include the opening cysteine and the closing phenylalanine or tryptophan. Fields, in order: CDR3 length, V gene, D gene, J gene, clone size, CDR3 DNA, CDR3 protein. A D gene is named only where the DNA matches it firmly. Clone size is shown for a subset of rows, as once, few, many or a class of expanded clone.

13	TRBV6-5	-	TRBJ1-2	many	TGTGCCAGCAGTTTACAGGGAGCCTATGGCTACACCTTC	CASSLQGAYGYTF
14	TRBV7-8	-	TRBJ1-1	-	TGTGCCAGCAGCTTAAGGGGATACAACACTGAAGCTTTCTTT	CASSLRGYNTEAFF
12	TRBV5-1	-	TRBJ2-1	-	TGCGCCAGCAGTCTACAATCCAATGAGCAGTTCTTC	CASSLQSNEQFF
13	TRBV12-3/TRBV12-4	-	TRBJ1-2	-	TGTGCCACCTCATCTTGGCAGGGAGATGGCTACACCTTC	CATSSWQGDGYTF
12	TRBV2	-	TRBJ1-1	few	TGTGCCAGCAGAGCTTGGGGGAATGAAGCTTTCTTT	CASRAWGNEAFF
16	TRBV9	-	TRBJ1-2	-	TGTGCCAGCAGCGACAACTCCGGGGTTGCTTCTATTGTCTACACCTTC	CASSDNSGVASIVYTF
15	TRBV2	-	TRBJ2-1	few	TGTGCCAGCAGTGAGGACAGGGACTACAGCCATGAGCAGTTCTTC	CASSEDRDYSHEQFF
16	TRBV15	TRBD1	TRBJ1-6	many	TGTGCCACCAGCAGGAGGGACAGGGGAAGGGGATCACCCCTCCACTTT	CATSRRDRGRGSPLHF
13	TRBV18	-	TRBJ2-7	-	TGTGCCAACTTGGCACCCCTCTCCTACGAGCAGTACTTC	CANLAPLSYEQYF
15	TRBV10-3	-	TRBJ2-1	many	TGTGCCATCAGTGAAACAGACAGGTCGGGGAATGAGCAGTTCTTC	CAISETDRSGNEQFF
15	TRBV12-5	-	TRBJ2-5	few	TGTGCTAGTGGTTTGGGGGGGACTCCCCAAGAGACCCAGTACTTC	CASGLGGTPQETQYF
14	TRBV6-2/TRBV6-3	-	TRBJ1-1	-	TGTGCCAGCAGTCTAGGGGGTCAGGACACTGAAGCTTTCTTT	CASSLGGQDTEAFF
13	TRBV30	-	TRBJ2-7	few	TGTGCCTGGAGAAGGCCGGGAATATACGAGCAGTACTTC	CAWRRPGIYEQYF
14	TRBV18	TRBD1	TRBJ1-1	few	TGTGCCAGCTCACCGGGACAGGTGAACACTGAAGCTTTCTTT	CASSPGQVNTEAFF
15	TRBV6-1	TRBD1	TRBJ2-7	many	TGTGCCAGCAGCCTCGGACAGGGTTACTCCTACGAGCAGTACTTC	CASSLGQGYSYEQYF
11	TRBV10-2	-	TRBJ2-7	-	TGCGCCGCGGGGTTCTCCTACGAGCAGTACTTC	CAAGFSYEQYF
14	TRBV3-1	-	TRBJ2-1	-	TGTGCCAGCAGCCCTAGGGGGGGGCGGAATGAGCAGTTCTTC	CASSPRGGRNEQFF
15	TRBV10-3	-	TRBJ1-3	-	TGTGCCATCAGCGAAACAGGGTTAGCTGGAAACACCATATATTTT	CAISETGLAGNTIYF
16	TRBV5-1	-	TRBJ2-7	-	TGCGCCAGCAGCATCTCCGGGCTCCGATCCCCCTACGAGCAGTACTTC	CASSISGLRSPYEQYF
13	TRBV10-3	-	TRBJ1-1	-	TGTGCCATCAGTGGGACCGGGAACACTGAAGCTTTCTTT	CAISGTGNTEAFF
12	TRBV7-2	TRBD1	TRBJ1-1	many	TGTGCCAGCAGCCCGGACAGGGGTAGAGCTTTCTTT	CASSPDRGRAFF
18	TRBV19	TRBD1	TRBJ1-5	-	TGTGCCAGTAGTATAGATAGGACAGGGACGTCAGGGAATCAGCCCCAGCATTTT	CASSIDRTGTSGNQPQHF
15	TRBV5-1	-	TRBJ2-5	-	TGCGCCAGCAGCTTGGCTGGTCAGGCGACGGAGACCCAGTACTTC	CASSLAGQATETQYF
15	TRBV6-6	-	TRBJ1-5	few	TGTGCCAGCAGCCGGGAGGGAGGCACGAATCAGCCCCAGCATTTT	CASSREGGTNQPQHF
12	TRBV3-1	-	TRBJ2-7	few	TGTGCCAGCAGTTCCCGAAACGGCGAGCAGTACTTC	CASSSRNGEQYF
12	TRBV14	-	TRBJ1-5	-	TGTGCCAGCACCCGGGGCAATCAGCCCCAGCATTTT	CASTRGNQPQHF
13	TRBV3-1	-	TRBJ2-3	few	TGTGCCAGCGGTGGCCTCGGCACAGATACGCAGTATTTT	CASGGLGTDTQYF
16	TRBV9	TRBD1	TRBJ2-5	few	TGTGCCAGCAGTGCCACCGGGACAGAGATACAAGAGACCCAGTACTTC	CASSATGTEIQETQYF
15	TRBV5-1	TRBD2	TRBJ2-1	few	TGCGCCAGCAGACTGACTAGCGGGGAGACGGATGAGCAGTTCTTC	CASRLTSGETDEQFF
15	TRBV5-1	-	TRBJ1-1	-	TGCGCCAGCAGCCCCCCCGGCAGGGGTGGGACTGAAGCTTTCTTT	CASSPPGRGGTEAFF
13	TRBV2	-	TRBJ2-3	few	TGTGCCAGCAGTGTAAGAGTCACAGATACGCAGTATTTT	CASSVRVTDTQYF
11	TRBV10-3	-	TRBJ2-3	-	TGTGCCATCAGTGGGCTAGATACGCAGTATTTT	CAISGLDTQYF
15	TRBV6-6	TRBD2	TRBJ2-3	few	TGTGCCAGCAGTTACGGCGCGGGGGGCCCAGATACGCAGTATTTT	CASSYGAGGPDTQYF
14	TRBV5-8	-	TRBJ1-1	few	TGTGCCAGCAGCTTGGGGTGGGTGAACACTGAAGCTTTCTTT	CASSLGWVNTEAFF
13	TRBV5-4	-	TRBJ1-2	-	TGTGCCAGCAGCTACAGGATGAACTATGGCTACACCTTC	CASSYRMNYGYTF
15	TRBV30	-	TRBJ2-7	once	TGTGCCTGGAGTGTTAAGGCGGCAGGGCACTACGAGCAGTACTTC	CAWSVKAAGHYEQYF
13	TRBV18	-	TRBJ2-3	many	TGTGCCAGCTCACAAACAGGGACAGATACGCAGTATTTT	CASSQTGTDTQYF
13	TRBV7-2	-	TRBJ2-1	-	TGTGCCAGCAGAACCACAGGGTACAATGAGCAGTTCTTC	CASRTTGYNEQFF
14	TRBV7-9	-	TRBJ1-3	-	TGTGCCAGCAGCCGGGGGGAACTCGGAAACACCATATATTTT	CASSRGELGNTIYF
13	TRBV4-1	-	TRBJ2-1	many	TGCGCCAGCAGCCTACTGTCACAAAATGAGCAGTTCTTC	CASSLLSQNEQFF
11	TRBV2	-	TRBJ2-7	many	TGTGCCAGCAAAGGGGAATACGAGCAGTACTTC	CASKGEYEQYF
14	TRBV5-5	-	TRBJ1-2	-	TGTGCCAGCAGCTTGCAAGTTACCCTCCGTGGCTACACCTTC	CASSLQVTLRGYTF